Listed below are T cell receptor beta chains from one sample, sequenced in a study of identical twins. Using its own MiXCR run on the 5' RACE reads, TCRdb lists one record per CDR3 protein. The sample shows 1.5 million to 2 million distinct CDR3 sequences, under 35% of them seen only once. Sequencing used cord blood. These receptors originate from a newborn girl in good health. Both conserved end residues are trimmed from each CDR3. Each record gives: V gene, clone size, CDR3 protein. Only part of the rows carry a size: once, few, many, or a class if the clone is expanded.

V: TRBV6-6
size: NA
CDR3: ASSYPQTGKIHEQY

V: TRBV12-3/TRBV12-4
size: many
CDR3: ASSGSGHSSYEQY

V: TRBV12-3/TRBV12-4
size: NA
CDR3: ASRGGLASYNEQF

V: TRBV2
size: many
CDR3: ASRLDRVAVGYGYT

V: TRBV19
size: few
CDR3: ASSRRQGAYNEQF

V: TRBV4-2
size: few
CDR3: ASSQEATSRPYEQY

V: TRBV2
size: NA
CDR3: ASKGQAIDEAF

V: TRBV7-9
size: few
CDR3: ASSLVLAEQETQY

V: TRBV5-1
size: NA
CDR3: ASSPPRAGFLDTEAF

V: TRBV2
size: few
CDR3: ASRDMSSYNEQF

V: TRBV11-2
size: NA
CDR3: ASSLAIQGRETQY

V: TRBV2
size: NA
CDR3: ASTKTGGSAEAF

V: TRBV12-3/TRBV12-4
size: NA
CDR3: ASSFFLSYNEQF

V: TRBV10-1
size: NA
CDR3: ASRPGAEGDTQY

V: TRBV18
size: NA
CDR3: ASSPRSPNTGELF

V: TRBV5-6
size: few
CDR3: ASSRQGAEGNIQY

V: TRBV4-1
size: NA
CDR3: ASSQVLGGTYNEQY

V: TRBV6-1
size: few
CDR3: ASSAFGTSGSYEQY

V: TRBV4-2
size: NA
CDR3: ASSASGDSYNEQF

V: TRBV18
size: many
CDR3: ASSPRQGAETQY

V: TRBV18
size: NA
CDR3: ASSKLAGLSYNEQY

V: TRBV5-1
size: NA
CDR3: ASSSGFQASGANVLT

V: TRBV12-3/TRBV12-4
size: many
CDR3: ASSFPGSEQY

V: TRBV6-1
size: few
CDR3: ASILAGGSYNEQF

V: TRBV5-1
size: few
CDR3: ASSLRAASQDEQY

V: TRBV15
size: once
CDR3: ATSRDYLQFGYEQY

V: TRBV4-1
size: few
CDR3: ASSQVPFLETQY

V: TRBV28
size: NA
CDR3: ASSPLAIGLSPLH

V: TRBV6-5
size: NA
CDR3: ASTDRDSYNERF

V: TRBV5-5
size: NA
CDR3: ASSWGQGDEQF

V: TRBV12-3/TRBV12-4
size: few
CDR3: ASSLRGRGHNEQF

V: TRBV28
size: NA
CDR3: ASTIRLAPSHEQY

V: TRBV6-4
size: NA
CDR3: ASSVPVTGSNEKPF

V: TRBV6-2/TRBV6-3
size: NA
CDR3: ASRTRVGGTDTQY

V: TRBV6-1
size: NA
CDR3: ASSSRARFGYT

V: TRBV29-1
size: few
CDR3: SVEDRSGGNQPQH

V: TRBV7-9
size: NA
CDR3: ASSLWDRGANEQF

V: TRBV2
size: NA
CDR3: ASNPRGVPNYGYT

V: TRBV23-1
size: NA
CDR3: ASSQAIQKGQGPTLDNEQF

V: TRBV20-1
size: NA
CDR3: SARGLAGREAYNEQF

V: TRBV10-3
size: NA
CDR3: AISEPIQDSGRHNEQF

V: TRBV20-1
size: NA
CDR3: SAGREGSYNEQF

V: TRBV27
size: few
CDR3: ASSPTGKAEAF

V: TRBV29-1
size: NA
CDR3: SVGRKLGAKNIQY

V: TRBV9
size: NA
CDR3: ASSAGTALNQPQH

V: TRBV11-2
size: NA
CDR3: ASSPLTSGGAPTYNEQY

V: TRBV20-1
size: NA
CDR3: SARNGRAPSSYNEQY

V: TRBV6-2/TRBV6-3
size: few
CDR3: ASKEGLGHNEQF

V: TRBV5-1
size: NA
CDR3: ASSPASGVAKNIQY